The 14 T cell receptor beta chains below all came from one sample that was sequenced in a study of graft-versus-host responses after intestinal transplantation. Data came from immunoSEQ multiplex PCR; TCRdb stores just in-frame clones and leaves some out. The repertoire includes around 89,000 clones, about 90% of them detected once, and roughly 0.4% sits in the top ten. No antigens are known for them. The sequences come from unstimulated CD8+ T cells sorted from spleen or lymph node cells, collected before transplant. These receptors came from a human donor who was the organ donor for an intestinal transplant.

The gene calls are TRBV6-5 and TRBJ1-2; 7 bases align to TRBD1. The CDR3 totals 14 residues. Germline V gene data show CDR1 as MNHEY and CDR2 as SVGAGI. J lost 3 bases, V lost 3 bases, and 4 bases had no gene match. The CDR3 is CASSYGTAYYGYTF. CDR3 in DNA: TGTGCCAGCAGTTATGGGACAGCTTACTATGGCTACACCTTC.

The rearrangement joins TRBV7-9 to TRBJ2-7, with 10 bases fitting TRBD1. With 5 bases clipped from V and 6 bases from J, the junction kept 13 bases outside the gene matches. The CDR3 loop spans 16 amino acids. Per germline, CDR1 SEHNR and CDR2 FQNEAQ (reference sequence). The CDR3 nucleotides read TGTGCCAGCAGCCCAACTCCGGGACAGGGGAATATCGAGCAGTACTTC. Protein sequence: CASSPTPGQGNIEQYF.

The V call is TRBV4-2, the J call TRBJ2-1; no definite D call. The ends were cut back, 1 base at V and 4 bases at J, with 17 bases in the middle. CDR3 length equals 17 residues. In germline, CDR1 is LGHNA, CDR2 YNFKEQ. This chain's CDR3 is CASSQGPGSLDYNEQFF. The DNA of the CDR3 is TGTGCCAGCAGCCAAGGTCCCGGGTCCCTGGATTACAATGAGCAGTTCTTC.

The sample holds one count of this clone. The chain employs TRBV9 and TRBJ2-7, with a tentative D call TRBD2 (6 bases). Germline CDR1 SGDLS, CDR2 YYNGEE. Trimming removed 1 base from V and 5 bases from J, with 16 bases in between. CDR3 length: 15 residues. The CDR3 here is CASSVNSGGSHEQYF. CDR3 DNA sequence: TGTGCCAGCAGCGTAAACTCCGGGGGAAGCCACGAGCAGTACTTC.

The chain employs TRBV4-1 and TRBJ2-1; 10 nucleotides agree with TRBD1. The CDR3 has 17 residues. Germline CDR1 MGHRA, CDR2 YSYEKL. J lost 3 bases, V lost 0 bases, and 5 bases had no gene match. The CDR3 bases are TGCGCCAGCAGCCAAGATCAGGGACAGGGGCTCTACAATGAGCAGTTCTTC. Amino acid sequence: CASSQDQGQGLYNEQFF.

CDR3 residues: CASTPRDRGAYEQYF. The CDR3 bases are TGTGCCAGTACCCCCAGGGACAGGGGTGCGTACGAGCAGTACTTC. The chain carries TRBV19 and TRBJ2-5, with TRBD1 identical over 10 bases. The DNA end favors TRBJ2-7, so the J call may be wrong. Germline V CDR1 and CDR2: LNHDA, SQIVND (reference sequence). The CDR3 spans 15 residues.

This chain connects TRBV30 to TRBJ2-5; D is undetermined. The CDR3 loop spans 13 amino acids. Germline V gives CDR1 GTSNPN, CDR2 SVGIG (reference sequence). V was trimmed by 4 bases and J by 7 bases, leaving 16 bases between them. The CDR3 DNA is TGTGCCTGGACTCGGGTTTTCGCGGCGACCCAGTACTTC. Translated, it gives CAWTRVFAATQYF.

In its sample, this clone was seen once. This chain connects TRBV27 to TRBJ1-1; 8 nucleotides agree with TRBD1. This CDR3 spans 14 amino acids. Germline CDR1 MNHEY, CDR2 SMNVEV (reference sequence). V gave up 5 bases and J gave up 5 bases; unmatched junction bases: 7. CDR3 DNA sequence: TGTGCCAGCAGTATCAGGACAGGGCGGACTGAAGCTTTCTTT. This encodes CASSIRTGRTEAFF.

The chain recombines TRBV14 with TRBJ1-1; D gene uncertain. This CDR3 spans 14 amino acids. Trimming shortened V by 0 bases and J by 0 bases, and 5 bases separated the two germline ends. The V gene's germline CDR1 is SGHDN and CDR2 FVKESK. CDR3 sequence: CASSQDPLNTEAFF. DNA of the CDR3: TGTGCCAGCAGCCAAGATCCTCTGAACACTGAAGCTTTCTTT.

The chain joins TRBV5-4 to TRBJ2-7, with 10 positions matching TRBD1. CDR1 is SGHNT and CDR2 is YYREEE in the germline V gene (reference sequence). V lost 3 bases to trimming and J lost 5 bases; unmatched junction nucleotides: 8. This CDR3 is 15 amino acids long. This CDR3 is CASSWPGQGTDEQYF. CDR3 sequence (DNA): TGTGCCAGCAGCTGGCCGGGACAGGGGACGGACGAGCAGTACTTC.

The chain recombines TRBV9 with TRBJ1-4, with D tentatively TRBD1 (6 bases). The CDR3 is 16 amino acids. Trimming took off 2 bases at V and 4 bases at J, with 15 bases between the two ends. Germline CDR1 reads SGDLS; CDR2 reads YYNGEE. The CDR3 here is CASSVYQGSGNEKLFF. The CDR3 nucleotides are TGTGCCAGCAGCGTCTACCAGGGGAGCGGTAATGAAAAACTGTTTTTT.

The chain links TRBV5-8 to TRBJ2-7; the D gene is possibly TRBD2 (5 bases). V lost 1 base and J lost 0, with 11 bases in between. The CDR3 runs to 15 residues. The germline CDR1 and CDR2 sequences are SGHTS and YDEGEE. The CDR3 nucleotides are TGTGCCAGCAGCTTGAGGGCGGGCAGCTCCTACGAGCAGTACTTC. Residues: CASSLRAGSSYEQYF.

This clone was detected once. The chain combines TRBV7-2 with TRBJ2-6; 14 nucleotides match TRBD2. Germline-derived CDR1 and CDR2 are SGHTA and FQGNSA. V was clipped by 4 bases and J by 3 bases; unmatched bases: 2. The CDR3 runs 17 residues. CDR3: CASSYGTSGGGANVLTF. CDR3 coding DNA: TGTGCCAGCAGCTACGGGACTAGCGGGGGTGGGGCCAACGTCCTGACTTTC.

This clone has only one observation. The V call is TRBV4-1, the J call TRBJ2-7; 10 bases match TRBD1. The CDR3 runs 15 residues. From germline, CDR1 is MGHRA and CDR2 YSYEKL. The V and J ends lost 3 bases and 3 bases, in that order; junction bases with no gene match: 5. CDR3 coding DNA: TGCGCCAGCAGCCACTGGGACAGGGGAATCTACGAGCAGTACTTC. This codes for CASSHWDRGIYEQYF.